The clone carrying this T cell receptor beta chain showed up just a few times. Amplified TCR beta CDR3 regions came from RNA transcripts. The TCR CDR3 first-round RT-PCR relied on the HTBI primer set. TCRdb reprocessed the multiplex PCR reads via MiXCR and lists one record per CDR3 protein. The table includes a few hundred thousand distinct CDR3 sequences, around 20% detected once. This CDR3 contains 14 residues. Germline CDR1 reads SNHLY; CDR2 reads FYNNEI. The junction had 4 bases not matched to a gene; V was cut back by 5 bases and J by 3 bases. The sample originates from a study of T cells in Graves' hyperthyroidism and ophthalmopathy. Those with hyperthyroidism were 18 to 65 years old, newly diagnosed, and ill for under 2 months.

This chain connects TRBV2 to TRBJ1-2; 9 bases fit TRBD1. The sequence came from a man aged 18-30 years with Graves' hyperthyroidism. Sequenced sample: blood. The CDR3 nucleotides read TGTGCCAGCAGTAGGGACAGGGTGGACTATGGCTACACCTTC. This sequence encodes CASSRDRVDYGYTF.